The 11 T cell receptor beta chains below come from one sample, sequenced in a study of blood T cell repertoires in COVID-19. Assay used: immunoSEQ multiplex PCR; TCRdb lists only in-frame clones, some missing. The table includes 180,000 or so clones, around 87% detected once. The specimen was peripheral blood. Receptors were obtained from a man between 40 and 49 years old with active or convalescent COVID-19.

This clone was recorded a few times. The chain uses TRBV5-1 and TRBJ1-1; D not certain. Trimming cost V 0 bases and J 6 bases, with 6 bases left between them. CDR3 size: 12 residues. Germline CDR1 reads SGHRS; CDR2 reads YFSETQ. CDR3 coding DNA: TGCGCCAGCAGCTTGGAGAGCTCTGAAGCTTTCTTT. It translates to CASSLESSEAFF.

The chain combines TRBV28 with TRBJ2-5; 7 bases agree with TRBD1. V trimming: 3 bases; J trimming: 7 bases; junction bases outside the gene matches: 5. The CDR3 spans 13 residues. The germline CDR1 and CDR2 sequences are MDHEN and SYDVKM. CDR3 sequence reads: CASSLSRGTTQYF. CDR3 DNA: TGTGCCAGCAGTTTGAGCAGGGGGACGACCCAGTACTTC.

Regarding this clone: The identical CDR3 is also encoded by other nucleotide sequences in the sample. The rearrangement uses TRBV19 and TRBJ1-5; D not resolved. From germline, CDR1 is LNHDA and CDR2 SQIVND (reference sequence). The CDR3 is 13 residues long. V was pared by 3 bases and J by 2 bases, with 5 bases between. CDR3 bases: TGTGCCAGTAGTATCGGAGGCAATCAGCCCCAGCATTTT. Its translation: CASSIGGNQPQHF.

The rearrangement joins TRBV5-6 to TRBJ2-2; 8 bases are a match to TRBD1. Germline V gene data show CDR1 as SGHDT and CDR2 as YYEEEE. Losses at the gene ends were 4 bases for V and 4 bases for J; bases not matched to a gene: 12. The CDR3 extends over 17 amino acids. The CDR3 region is CASSVNPTGAITGELFF. CDR3 nucleotides: TGTGCCAGCAGCGTCAATCCGACAGGGGCGATCACCGGGGAGCTGTTTTTT.

The rearrangement joins TRBV6-2 or TRBV6-3 to TRBJ1-2; D ambiguous. This CDR3 has 13 amino acids. Germline CDR1 MNHEY, CDR2 SVGEGT. Trimming took 1 base from V and 2 from J, leaving 5 bases between them. CDR3 protein: CASSYYRNYGYTF. The CDR3 DNA follows: TGTGCCAGCAGTTACTACCGGAACTATGGCTACACCTTC.

This clone came up a few times. J is TRBJ2-7 and V is TRBV29-1; maybe TRBD1 (6 bases). The V gene lost 0 bases and the J gene lost 7 bases, with 13 bases spanning the gap. Germline lookup yields CDR1 SQVTM and CDR2 ANQGSEA. This CDR3 comprises 13 residues. DNA for the CDR3: TGCAGCGTTGAAGAAGGGTCAGGACAGGAGCAGTACTTC. Protein: CSVEEGSGQEQYF.

This chain connects TRBV30 to TRBJ1-1; no firm D call. The length of the CDR3 is 12 residues. Germline CDR1 is GTSNPN and CDR2 is SVGIG (reference sequence). V shed 2 bases and J shed 5 bases, with 9 bases lying between them. The CDR3 reads CAWSPTFTEAFF. The CDR3 nucleotides read TGTGCCTGGAGTCCGACTTTTACTGAAGCTTTCTTT.

The chain is built from TRBV6-1 and TRBJ2-5; D remains ambiguous. The CDR3 has 12 amino acids. Germline V lookup: CDR1 MNHNS, CDR2 SASEGT. Trimming shortened V by 5 bases and J by 1 base, and 5 bases separated the two germline ends. CDR3 sequence (DNA): TGTGCCAGCAGTTCCCTCCAAGAGACCCAGTACTTC. Amino acid sequence: CASSSLQETQYF.

The rearrangement links TRBV6-1 to TRBJ1-1; D gene ambiguous. V was trimmed by 3 bases and J by 0 bases, leaving 5 bases between them. The CDR3 loop spans 13 amino acids. CDR1 is MNHNS, CDR2 SASEGT, per germline. This CDR3 is CASSDNLNTEAFF. CDR3 nucleotide sequence: TGTGCCAGCAGTGATAACTTGAACACTGAAGCTTTCTTT.

The CDR3 coding sequence is TGTGCCAGCAGCTCCCTCCGGGACAGACCCTACGAGCAGTACTTC. The encoded protein is CASSSLRDRPYEQYF. This chain joins TRBV11-2 and TRBJ2-7, with 7 bases matching TRBD1. CDR1 and CDR2 (germline): SGHAT, FQNNGV. This CDR3 region has 15 residues. The V and J ends lost 4 bases and 2 bases, in that order; junction bases with no gene match: 8.

The chain couples TRBV6-2 or TRBV6-3 to TRBJ2-2, with 10 bases matching TRBD2. This CDR3 contains 17 residues. Germline V lookup: CDR1 MNHEY, CDR2 SVGEGT. The ends lost 2 bases at V and 3 bases at J; junction bases unmatched: 6. CDR3 nucleotides: TGTGCCAGCAGTTACCAGAGCGGGGGGGCAGACACCGGGGAGCTGTTTTTT. This sequence encodes CASSYQSGGADTGELFF.